Presented here are 19 T cell receptor beta chains from one specimen sequenced in a study of control samples from healthy donors and cancer patients. The method was immunoSEQ multiplex PCR; TCRdb's version includes in-frame clones alone and lacks a portion of them. The repertoire includes 200,000 to 250,000 clones, around 94% of them detected once, and roughly 1.6% sits in the top ten. The source material was blood. The receptor set was obtained from a man aged 50-60 years in good health.

The chain employs TRBV6-1 and TRBJ1-5; D gene uncertain. Between the trimmed V and J ends, which lost 1 base and 1 base, there was a span of 8 bases. The CDR3 loop spans 15 amino acids. The germline V gene has CDR1 MNHNS and CDR2 SASEGT. As DNA, the CDR3 is TGTGCCAGCAGTGAAGAGGGTCCGAGCAATCAGCCCCAGCATTTT. Translating it yields CASSEEGPSNQPQHF.

The V and J genes are TRBV19 and TRBJ2-3; 10 positions agree with TRBD2. This CDR3 contains 18 residues. V trimming: 2 bases; J trimming: 2 bases; junction bases outside the gene matches: 10. The germline V gene encodes CDR1 LNHDA and CDR2 SQIVND (reference sequence). For the CDR3, the DNA is TGTGCCAGTAGTATAACGGGTAGCGGGGGGATTCCCACAGATACGCAGTATTTT. Amino acid sequence: CASSITGSGGIPTDTQYF. Looking up the rest from reference TRBV19 and TRBJ2-3 gives the full variable domain: DGGITQSPKYLFRKEGQNVTLSCEQNLNHDAMYWYRQDPGQGLRLIYYSQIVNDFQKGDIAEGYSVSREKKESFPLTVTSAQKNPTAFYLCASSITGSGGIPTDTQYFGPGTRLTVL.

J is TRBJ2-1 and V is TRBV29-1; D not resolved. Germline V gives CDR1 SQVTM, CDR2 ANQGSEA. V was cut by 6 bases and J by 0 bases, with 12 bases left in between. The CDR3 length is 14 residues. The CDR3 spells CSVADGSSYNEQFF. In DNA, the CDR3 is TGCAGCGTAGCTGATGGTAGCTCCTACAATGAGCAGTTCTTC.

As regards this clone: The junction does not match germline at one end; this may be a read error. Distinct nucleotide sequences in the sample also encode this CDR3. The V gene is TRBV3-1 (or the pseudogene TRBV3-2), the J gene TRBJ1-2; D is unclear. Germline CDR1 LGHDT, CDR2 YNNKEL (reference sequence). This CDR3 is built from 16 residues. The CDR3 bases are TGCGCCAGCAGCCAAGACTTGTCAATGACTAACTATGGCTACACCTTC. Translation gives CASSQDLSMTNYGYTF.

This chain joins TRBV28 and TRBJ1-1; D is possibly TRBD1 (5 bases). This CDR3 is 14 amino acids long. V lost 4 bases and J 1 base, leaving 10 bases between the germline ends. Germline V gene sequence: CDR1 MDHEN, CDR2 SYDVKM. CDR3 sequence: CASSSDTSNTEAFF. As DNA, the CDR3 is TGTGCCAGCAGTTCGGACACCTCGAACACTGAAGCTTTCTTT.

This clone showed up just once. The chain joins TRBV3-1 (or the pseudogene TRBV3-2) to TRBJ2-1; 8 bases line up with TRBD1. Germline CDR1 reads LGHDT; CDR2 reads YNNKEL (reference sequence). Unmatched junction bases numbered 9, after V lost 1 base and J lost 4 bases. This CDR3 spans 17 amino acids. In DNA form, the CDR3 reads TGTGCCAGCAGCCAAGTCCCTGGGACAGGACCATACAATGAGCAGTTCTTC. The encoded protein is CASSQVPGTGPYNEQFF.

This chain connects TRBV6-6 to TRBJ1-4; D call uncertain. Trimming pared 4 bases from V and 5 bases from J, leaving 8 bases between. Per germline, CDR1 MNHNY and CDR2 SVGAGI (reference sequence). This CDR3 comprises 13 residues. CDR3 protein: CASSFPGNEKLFF. The CDR3 bases are TGTGCCAGCAGTTTTCCGGGAAATGAAAAACTGTTTTTT.

The chain is built from TRBV18 and TRBJ1-5, with no clear D. Germline loops: CDR1 KGHSH, CDR2 LQKENI. The V and J ends lost 3 bases and 4 bases respectively, with 7 bases between them. The CDR3 has 13 residues. In DNA, the CDR3 is TGTGCCAGCTCACCGGACTTAAATCAGCCCCAGCATTTT. It is translated as CASSPDLNQPQHF.

This chain connects TRBV5-1 to TRBJ2-1, with a possible D match to TRBD1 (6 bases). Trimming took 5 bases from V and 3 from J, leaving 15 bases between them. This CDR3 region has 15 residues. Germline V gives CDR1 SGHRS, CDR2 YFSETQ. In nucleotides, the CDR3 is TGCGCCAGCAGTTTTACCCTGGACAGCTACAATGAGCAGTTCTTC. Its protein product is CASSFTLDSYNEQFF.

The chain combines TRBV24-1 with TRBJ2-1; 7 positions agree with TRBD1. V lost 6 bases, J lost 9 bases, and 7 bases stayed unmatched. The CDR3 runs 13 residues. Germline CDR1 reads KGHDR; CDR2 reads SFDVKD. CDR3 protein: CATSTGERGEQFF. CDR3 sequence (DNA): TGTGCCACCAGTACAGGGGAAAGAGGTGAGCAGTTCTTC.

The rearrangement joins TRBV24-1 to TRBJ1-4; D is perhaps TRBD1 (5 bases). Deletions cut 3 bases from V and 3 bases from J, with 10 bases between. The CDR3 has 15 amino acids. Germline-derived CDR1 and CDR2 are KGHDR and SFDVKD. DNA for the CDR3: TGTGCCACCAGTGATGACCGGGACTCTAATGAAAAACTGTTTTTT. It translates to CATSDDRDSNEKLFF.

The V and J genes are TRBV7-9 and TRBJ1-5; D remains unclear. With 4 bases removed from V and 2 bases from J, the gap between germline ends came to 18 bases. The CDR3 has 17 amino acids. The germline CDR1 and CDR2 sequences are SEHNR and FQNEAQ (reference sequence). In DNA form, the CDR3 reads TGTGCCAGCAGCTCCTTTAGACCCAAAGCAGGCAATCAGCCCCAGCATTTT. Translated, it gives CASSSFRPKAGNQPQHF. Together with reference TRBV7-9 and TRBJ1-5, the CDR3 gives the full variable domain: DTGVSQNPRHKITKRGQNVTFRCDPISEHNRLYWYRQTLGQGPEFLTYFQNEAQLEKSRLLSDRFSAERPKGSFSTLEIQRTEQGDSAMYLCASSSFRPKAGNQPQHFGDGTRLSIL.

In its sample, this clone was seen once. The chain employs TRBV6-6 and TRBJ1-2, with 7 nucleotides matching TRBD1. This CDR3 spans 14 amino acids. The trim removed 9 bases at V and 3 bases at J, leaving 10 bases unmatched. In germline, CDR1 is MNHNY, CDR2 SVGAGI (reference sequence). CDR3 in amino acids: CASGNPGQHYGYTF. DNA of the CDR3: TGTGCCAGTGGAAACCCGGGACAGCACTATGGCTACACCTTC.

CDR3 coding DNA: TGTGCCTGGAGGGGGGGGGACTATGGCTACACCTTC. It yields the protein CAWRGGDYGYTF. The rearrangement joins TRBV30 to TRBJ1-2; tentative D call: TRBD1 (5 bases). V was cut by 3 bases and J by 3 bases, with 8 bases left in between. This CDR3 contains 12 residues. Per germline, CDR1 GTSNPN and CDR2 SVGIG (reference sequence).

The V gene is TRBV28, the J gene TRBJ1-1; tentative D call: TRBD1 (5 bases). The CDR3 totals 13 residues. Germline lookup yields CDR1 MDHEN and CDR2 SYDVKM. V gave up 10 bases and J gave up 0 bases, with 12 bases separating them. CDR3 amino acids: CATSGPLNTEAFF. CDR3 nucleotides: TGTGCCACTTCGGGGCCGTTGAACACTGAAGCTTTCTTT.

The rearrangement joins TRBV28 to TRBJ1-5; D uncertain. The CDR3 spans 13 residues. Deletions cut 5 bases from V and 6 bases from J, with 11 bases between. The germline gives CDR1 MDHEN, CDR2 SYDVKM. The CDR3 region has the DNA TGTGCCAGCAGTGACCGAAACGGTCAGCCCCAGCATTTT. It is translated as CASSDRNGQPQHF. The variable domain in full, completed from reference TRBV28 and TRBJ1-5, reads DVKVTQSSRYLVKRTGEKVFLECVQDMDHENMFWYRQDPGLGLRLIYFSYDVKMKEKGDIPEGYSVSREKKERFSLILESASTNQTSMYLCASSDRNGQPQHFGDGTRLSIL.

The J gene is TRBJ2-1, the V gene TRBV9, with D perhaps TRBD2 (6 bases). Trimming took 4 bases from V and 6 from J, leaving 17 bases between them. The CDR3 spans 15 residues. Germline V gene lookup returns CDR1 SGDLS and CDR2 YYNGEE. The CDR3 spells CASSPSGTQANEQFF. CDR3 nucleotide sequence: TGTGCCAGCAGCCCATCCGGGACTCAAGCCAATGAGCAGTTCTTC.

V and J are TRBV28 and TRBJ2-3; 7 nucleotides agree with TRBD1. V shed 8 bases and J 2 bases; nucleotides not matched to a gene: 7. The germline V gene has CDR1 MDHEN and CDR2 SYDVKM. This CDR3 contains 14 residues. CDR3 loop: CASSEGAFTDTQYF. CDR3 DNA: TGTGCCAGCTCTGAGGGGGCCTTCACAGATACGCAGTATTTT.

This chain joins TRBV7-9 and TRBJ2-5, with 9 positions matching TRBD2. Germline CDR1 is SEHNR and CDR2 is FQNEAQ (reference sequence). CDR3 length equals 18 residues. V trimming: 3 bases; J trimming: 5 bases; junction bases outside the gene matches: 16. The DNA for the CDR3 is TGTGCCAGCAGCTTCGGGCGGGGGGGGCCGCCCTTCGAGGAGACCCAGTACTTC. This codes for CASSFGRGGPPFEETQYF.